This T cell receptor beta chain was recovered during a study of regulatory T cells. J was trimmed by 4 bases and V by 5 bases; bases with no gene match: 9. The V gene's germline CDR1 is SGHVS and CDR2 FNYEAQ. The CDR3 covers 15 residues. Primers: 52 TRBV forward and 13 TRBJ reverse. Generated by immunoSEQ multiplex PCR, the TCRdb table keeps only in-frame clones and is missing some. The sample yields around 16,000 clones, roughly 88% seen once. In regard to this clone: Its specificity is not known.

Regulatory (CD25-high CD127-low) and conventional (CD25-low CD127-high) CD4+ T cells were sorted separately. Study-level points and caveats: In CD3G-deficient patients, conventional CD4+ T cells were enriched for hydrophobic CDR3 residues at positions 6 and 7. Regulatory T cells showed the strongest V-J pair restriction and V/J gene skewing among patient repertoires.

V is TRBV7-6 and J is TRBJ2-7, with 9 bases that match TRBD1. The specimen sequenced was conventional CD4+ T cells sorted from blood. The clonotype comes from a person aged 30 to 39 with CD3G deficiency. CDR3 loop: CASSITPGQGYEQYF. The CDR3 region has the DNA TGTGCCAGCAGCATAACACCGGGACAGGGTTACGAGCAGTACTTC.